These 24 T cell receptor beta chains originate from one sample sequenced in a study of T cells expressing NK-cell markers (dated by TCRdb to the early 2020s). The library was obtained by 5' RACE. Sequencer: Illumina HiSeq 2000. TCRdb reprocessed the reads into one record per CDR3 protein sequence, lacking DNA. The table for this sample lists roughly 430,000 distinct CDR3 sequences. Together, the top ten hold 7.3% of the sample. Sequenced sample: blood T cells: a sorted CD56 or NKG2C T cell subset, CD4+ or CD8+ T cells, or bulk PBMC T cells (not recorded which). The receptors originated from a woman between 18 and 70 years old in good health.

The J gene is TRBJ2-6, the V gene TRBV5-6. The CDR3 is made up of 15 amino acids. CDR1 is SGHDT, CDR2 YYEEEE, per germline. CDR3 sequence reads: CASSFTLSGANVLTF.

The chain links TRBV25-1 to TRBJ1-1. CDR3 length: 11 amino acids. Germline CDR1 is MGHDK and CDR2 is SYGVNS. The CDR3 here is CASRGHTEAFF.

CDR3 in amino acids: CASSSGTGGYSPLHF. V and J are TRBV12-3 or TRBV12-4 and TRBJ1-6; TCRdb designates TRBD1, a call that cannot be tested without DNA. This CDR3 region has 15 residues.

This chain links TRBV29-1 with TRBJ2-1; TCRdb selects TRBD2, and the lack of DNA leaves this call unchecked. This CDR3 region has 16 residues. Per the germline V gene, CDR1 is SQVTM and CDR2 is ANQGSEA. The CDR3 loop is CSVGISGGSSYNEQFF.

The chain couples TRBV12-3 or TRBV12-4 to TRBJ2-1; TCRdb names TRBD1, which stays unverified in the absence of DNA. The length of the CDR3 is 14 residues. CDR3 residues: CASSFGSGVREQFF.

The chain uses TRBV20-1 and TRBJ2-2; TCRdb's assignment of TRBD1 cannot be checked, as there is no DNA. The CDR3 spans 16 residues. CDR1 is DFQATT and CDR2 is SNEGSKA in the germline V gene (reference sequence). CDR3 region: CSARVGQGADTGELFF.

The rearrangement joins TRBV7-2 to TRBJ1-6. Germline CDR1 and CDR2: SGHTA and FQGNSA. The CDR3 consists of 12 residues. The CDR3 sequence is CASSPQFAPLHF.

The chain links TRBV9 to TRBJ1-1. This CDR3 is built from 13 residues. Germline V CDR1 and CDR2: SGDLS, YYNGEE. CDR3 loop: CASSVRVNTEAFF.

The chain uses TRBV28 and TRBJ2-7; there is no DNA to check the TCRdb D call of TRBD1. The CDR3 consists of 16 residues. CDR1 is MDHEN and CDR2 is SYDVKM in the germline V gene. The CDR3 reads CASSFRFTGGTYEQYF.

The chain employs TRBV20-1 and TRBJ1-6; checking the TCRdb D call of TRBD1 is not possible without DNA. Germline CDR1 DFQATT, CDR2 SNEGSKA (reference sequence). CDR3 length equals 14 residues. CDR3 protein: CSAIKQGDNSPLHF.

CDR3 sequence reads: CASSRALTGAVYEQYF. The chain couples TRBV6-2 or TRBV6-3 to TRBJ2-7; TCRdb gives TRBD1 as the D gene, but with no DNA this cannot be confirmed. The CDR3 totals 16 residues. Per germline, CDR1 MNHEY and CDR2 SVGEGT.

This chain joins TRBV18 and TRBJ2-7; absent DNA, TCRdb's TRBD1 call cannot be checked. The CDR3 covers 15 residues. The germline V gene has CDR1 KGHSH and CDR2 LQKENI. CDR3 sequence: CASSPSRDSHHEQYF.

V is TRBV19 and J is TRBJ2-1; TCRdb names TRBD2, which stays unverified in the absence of DNA. The germline CDR1 and CDR2 sequences are LNHDA and SQIVND (reference sequence). The CDR3 contains 15 residues. The CDR3 reads CATQHQTGGYNEQFF.

The V gene is TRBV6-5, the J gene TRBJ2-1; TCRdb's assignment of TRBD2 cannot be checked, as there is no DNA. CDR1 is MNHEY and CDR2 is SVGAGI in the germline V gene. This CDR3 is 14 amino acids long. The CDR3 is CASSTSPARPEQFF.

The chain combines TRBV18 with TRBJ2-7; the D call of TRBD1 rests on TCRdb alone, since no DNA is present to check it. The CDR3 length is 15 residues. Looked up from germline, CDR1 is KGHSH and CDR2 is LQKENI. CDR3 residues: CASSLTTGDSYEQYF.

The genes are TRBV20-1 and TRBJ1-5; no DNA is available, so the TRBD1 call from TCRdb remains unchecked. This CDR3 has 15 amino acids. CDR1 and CDR2 (germline): DFQATT, SNEGSKA (reference sequence). The CDR3 reads CSARDWGQGNQPQHF.

The chain couples TRBV12-3 or TRBV12-4 to TRBJ2-7; the TCRdb call, TRBD1, lacks DNA for checking. The CDR3 sequence is 15 residues long. CDR3: CASTDRAPEQYEQYF.

The chain is built from TRBV11-2 and TRBJ1-2. CDR1 and CDR2 (germline): SGHAT, FQNNGV. This CDR3 is built from 15 residues. The CDR3 spells CASSSNSPENYGYTF.

The V call is TRBV23-1, the J call TRBJ1-5; checking the TCRdb D call of TRBD1 is not possible without DNA. Being an ORF, TRBV23-1 has a function that is uncertain. This CDR3 spans 17 amino acids. CDR3: CASRRTFSRYSNQPQHF.

The V call is TRBV25-1, the J call TRBJ2-1; TCRdb's D call of TRBD1 is untestable without DNA. CDR1 and CDR2 (germline): MGHDK, SYGVNS. CDR3 length: 13 amino acids. The CDR3 region is CASSEFGGGEQFF.

The V and J genes are TRBV20-1 and TRBJ1-1. CDR3 size: 13 residues. Germline V gene data show CDR1 as DFQATT and CDR2 as SNEGSKA (reference sequence). The CDR3 protein is CSAREAIHTEAFF.

The chain employs TRBV5-1 and TRBJ1-1; there is no DNA to check the TCRdb D call of TRBD1. The CDR3 consists of 16 residues. Germline V gives CDR1 SGHRS, CDR2 YFSETQ. The CDR3 is CASSFFPQDGTTEAFF.

The chain is built from TRBV27 and TRBJ2-7; TCRdb's D call of TRBD2 is untestable without DNA. CDR3 length: 16 amino acids. Germline V gene lookup returns CDR1 MNHEY and CDR2 SMNVEV (reference sequence). CDR3 region: CASSNPGLAGVYEQYF.

V usage is TRBV15 and J usage is TRBJ1-3. The germline gives CDR1 LNHNV, CDR2 YYDKDF (reference sequence). The CDR3 length is 13 residues. CDR3 region: CATSRSHANTIYF. Full variable domain (remainder filled in from reference TRBV15 and TRBJ1-3): DAMVIQNPRYQVTQFGKPVTLSCSQTLNHNVMYWYQQKSSQAPKLLFHYYDKDFNNEADTPDNFQSRRPNTSFCFLDIRSPGLGDTAMYLCATSRSHANTIYFGEGSWLTVV.